Presented here are 6 T cell receptor beta chains from one specimen sequenced in a study of T cell responses to AZD1222 COVID-19 vaccine. The repertoire was sequenced with immunoSEQ multiplex PCR; TCRdb's copy has only in-frame clones and lacks some. Found here are about 99,000 clones, about 85% of them singletons; the top ten hold approximately 2.9%. Sequenced material: peripheral blood, taken on day 0 of AZD1222 vaccination. These receptors originate from an adult in good health.

CDR3 in DNA: TGTGCCAGCGGGCCGGGACAGGGTGGCTACACCTTC. Amino acid sequence: CASGPGQGGYTF. This chain uses TRBV27 with TRBJ1-2, with TRBD1 matching 9 bases. This CDR3 spans 12 amino acids. Germline lookup yields CDR1 MNHEY and CDR2 SMNVEV (reference sequence). V lost 8 bases to trimming and J lost 7 bases; unmatched junction nucleotides: 5.

This clone was recorded a few times. This chain joins TRBV30 and TRBJ1-4, with 7 bases matching TRBD1. V shed 1 base and J 3 bases; nucleotides not matched to a gene: 17. Looked up from germline, CDR1 is GTSNPN and CDR2 is SVGIG (reference sequence). The CDR3 runs 19 residues. CDR3 DNA: TGTGCCTGGAGTGGAAAGGGGCGCCAGGGGGGACGTCCTAATGAAAAACTGTTTTTT. Residues: CAWSGKGRQGGRPNEKLFF.

The CDR3 DNA sequence: TGTGCCAGCAGTTTAACGGGGGGAGGCAATCAGCCCCAGCATTTT. This gives the protein CASSLTGGGNQPQHF. The rearrangement uses TRBV6-5 and TRBJ1-5; the D gene is possibly TRBD1 (5 bases). The germline gives CDR1 MNHEY, CDR2 SVGAGI. The CDR3 runs 15 residues. The V end was cut by 4 bases, the J end by 2 bases, with 12 bases between.

In its sample, this clone was seen a few times. The chain carries TRBV19 and TRBJ2-3; D call uncertain. V was shortened by 5 bases and J by 4 bases, with 10 bases between the two germline ends. The CDR3 is 13 amino acids. The germline gives CDR1 LNHDA, CDR2 SQIVND (reference sequence). Here the CDR3 DNA reads TGTGCCAGTAGTTTTTCCCGGTCAGATACGCAGTATTTT. Residues: CASSFSRSDTQYF.

The chain combines TRBV10-1 with TRBJ2-1; 7 nucleotides match TRBD1. V lost 5 bases and J lost 0; bases outside the gene matches: 13. Per germline, CDR1 WNHNN and CDR2 SYGVQD (reference sequence). This CDR3 contains 18 residues. CDR3 coding DNA: TGCGCCAGCAGTCACAGAGACAGGGCCCCCTCCTCCTACAATGAGCAGTTCTTC. This translates into CASSHRDRAPSSYNEQFF.

DNA of the CDR3: TGTGCCAGCAGCTCTAGCGGGAGGCCCACAGATACGCAGTATTTT. Translated: CASSSSGRPTDTQYF. The V gene is TRBV7-2, the J gene TRBJ2-3, with 11 bases matching TRBD2. CDR3 length equals 15 residues. With 4 bases clipped from V and 2 bases from J, the junction kept 2 bases outside the gene matches. Looked up from germline, CDR1 is SGHTA and CDR2 is FQGNSA.